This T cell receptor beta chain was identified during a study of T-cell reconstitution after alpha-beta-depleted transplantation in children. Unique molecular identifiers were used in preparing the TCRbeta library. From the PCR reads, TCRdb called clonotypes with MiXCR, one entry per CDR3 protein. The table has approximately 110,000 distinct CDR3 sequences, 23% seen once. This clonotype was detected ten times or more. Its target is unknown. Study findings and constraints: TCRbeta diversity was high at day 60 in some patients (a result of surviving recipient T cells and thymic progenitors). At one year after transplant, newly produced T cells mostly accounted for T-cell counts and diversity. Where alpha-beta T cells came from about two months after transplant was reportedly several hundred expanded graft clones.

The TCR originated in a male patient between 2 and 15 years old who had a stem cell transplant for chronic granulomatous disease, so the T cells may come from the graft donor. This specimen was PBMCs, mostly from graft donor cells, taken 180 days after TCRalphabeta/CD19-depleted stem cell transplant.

CDR3 coding DNA: TGTGCCAGCAGTTACAATTCCCCTAGAAATAACTATGGCTACACCTTC. Its protein product is CASSYNSPRNNYGYTF. V gene TRBV6-5 combines with J gene TRBJ1-2; D remains unclear. V lost 2 bases and J 1 base, leaving 14 bases between the germline ends. This CDR3 contains 16 residues. CDR1 is MNHEY and CDR2 is SVGAGI in the germline V gene.